Listed below are T cell receptor beta chains from one sample, sequenced in a study of blood T cell repertoires in COVID-19. Clones were sequenced by immunoSEQ multiplex PCR, and TCRdb holds only the in-frame ones, with some missing. The table includes some 80,000 clones, roughly 88% detected once. The material sequenced was peripheral blood. The receptors derive from a human donor in a cohort sampled during active COVID-19. Each CDR3 is given with its conserved first and last residue. A D gene is named only where the DNA matches it firmly. Part of the rows lack a size; the others show once, few, many or a class for expanded clones.

size	V	J	D	DNA	CDR3
-	TRBV27	TRBJ1-3	-	TGTGCCAGCAGTTCCACAGGAGTCTCTGGAAACACCATATATTTT	CASSSTGVSGNTIYF
few	TRBV25-1	TRBJ2-5	TRBD1	TGTGCCAGCAGTGCCAATCCCGGGGACAGAGATGGTGAGACCCAGTACTTC	CASSANPGDRDGETQYF
-	TRBV7-2	TRBJ2-1	TRBD2	TGTGCCAGCAGCTCCCCGATCGGCGGGGGAAACAATGAGCAGTTCTTC	CASSSPIGGGNNEQFF
-	TRBV7-2	TRBJ2-5	-	TGTGCCAGCAGCTTAGGGGTCAGGGAGACCCAGTACTTC	CASSLGVRETQYF
-	TRBV2	TRBJ1-5	-	TGTGCCAGCAGTATCGTCCTCAATCAGCCCCAGCATTTT	CASSIVLNQPQHF
-	TRBV18	TRBJ2-4	-	TGTGCCAGCTCACCATATGAACTAGCCAAAAACATTCAGTACTTC	CASSPYELAKNIQYF
-	TRBV6-2/TRBV6-3	TRBJ1-1	-	TGTGCCAGCAGTTACGGGAGGGTGGACAGTCGCATGAACACTGAAGCTTTCTTT	CASSYGRVDSRMNTEAFF
-	TRBV7-9	TRBJ1-4	-	TGTGCCAGCAGCACGGTTGGTTCCGGGTCGGAAAAACTGTTTTTT	CASSTVGSGSEKLFF
-	TRBV3-1/TRBV3-2	TRBJ2-4	TRBD2	TGTGCCAGCAGCCGACTAGCGGTTCTGGGGGGCACGGCCAAAAACATTCAGTACTTC	CASSRLAVLGGTAKNIQYF
-	TRBV4-3	TRBJ1-5	-	TGCGCCAGCAGCCAAGATCCCGAGCGGGCCATAGTCCAGCCCCAGCATTTT	CASSQDPERAIVQPQHF
-	TRBV7-9	TRBJ2-5	-	TGTGCCAGCAGCCCCCTGGGGACGGCGGGGAGACAAGAGACCCAGTACTTC	CASSPLGTAGRQETQYF
-	TRBV19	TRBJ1-2	-	TGTGCCAGTAGCGACAGAAACTATGGCTACACCTTC	CASSDRNYGYTF
-	TRBV15	TRBJ2-7	-	TGTGCCACCAGCAGACAACTAGTTTCAAGCTACGAGCAGTACTTC	CATSRQLVSSYEQYF
-	TRBV5-6	TRBJ1-1	-	TGTGCCAGCAGCTTGGCTCGGGGATGGACTGAAGCTTTCTTT	CASSLARGWTEAFF
-	TRBV27	TRBJ1-5	-	TGTGCCAGCAGTTATTCCGGGACAAGCCTCCATTTT	CASSYSGTSLHF
-	TRBV27	TRBJ1-2	TRBD1	TGTGCCAGCAGTCCAGGGGGCCTCGTAACAGTTAACTATGGCTACACCTTC	CASSPGGLVTVNYGYTF
-	TRBV30	TRBJ1-5	-	TGTGCCTGCGCCGTGACAGGTCGAGAGAGTCAGCCCCAGCATTTT	CACAVTGRESQPQHF
-	TRBV4-3	TRBJ2-1	TRBD2	TGCGCCAGCAGCCAAGGACTAGCGGAGAGCTCCTACAATGAGCAGTTCTTC	CASSQGLAESSYNEQFF
-	TRBV6-2/TRBV6-3	TRBJ2-1	TRBD2	TGTGCCAGCAGTACCCCCGTTTTTGGGCGGGGGGGCCAAGGGCAGTTCTTC	CASSTPVFGRGGQGQFF
once	TRBV14	TRBJ1-2	-	TGTGCCAGCAGCCCGCTTGTAGGGGTCAACTATGGCTACACCTTC	CASSPLVGVNYGYTF
-	TRBV18	TRBJ1-1	-	TGTGCCAGCTCACTACAGCCGAACACTGAAGCTTTCTTT	CASSLQPNTEAFF
-	TRBV30	TRBJ2-4	-	TGTGCCTGGAGTATGGCAGGGTCCAAAAACATTCAGTACTTC	CAWSMAGSKNIQYF
-	TRBV9	TRBJ2-3	TRBD1	TGTGCCAGCAGCTCAGAGAAGACAGGGGTGACAGATACGCAGTATTTT	CASSSEKTGVTDTQYF
-	TRBV19	TRBJ1-1	TRBD1	TGTGCCACCGAAGGACAGGGGAGTACTGAAGCTTTCTTT	CATEGQGSTEAFF
-	TRBV5-4	TRBJ1-1	TRBD1	TGTGCCAGCAGCTTACAGGGGATTGACACTGAAGCTTTCTTT	CASSLQGIDTEAFF
-	TRBV12-3/TRBV12-4	TRBJ2-2	TRBD1	TGTGCCAGCACCTGGACAGGGACCGGGGAGCTGTTTTTT	CASTWTGTGELFF
few	TRBV11-3	TRBJ2-3	-	TGTGCCAGCAGCCTCCCGACCCCCACAGGCCTGGGGAGCACAGATACGCAGTATTTT	CASSLPTPTGLGSTDTQYF
-	TRBV6-5	TRBJ2-7	TRBD1	TGTGCCAGCATTGTGGACAGGGCCTCCTACGAGCAGTACTTC	CASIVDRASYEQYF
-	TRBV3-1/TRBV3-2	TRBJ2-7	-	TGTGCCAGCAGCCAATCCCGAGGGGGGGTAGTCTACGAGCAGTACTTC	CASSQSRGGVVYEQYF
-	TRBV6-5	TRBJ2-2	-	TGTGCCAGCATCGACTTCACCGGGGAGCTGTTTTTT	CASIDFTGELFF
-	TRBV30	TRBJ2-3	-	TGTGCCTGGGACGGGGGATCTAGCACAGATACGCAGTATTTT	CAWDGGSSTDTQYF
-	TRBV9	TRBJ2-2	-	TGTGCCAGCAGCGACCGGACTACCGGGGAGCTGTTTTTT	CASSDRTTGELFF
-	TRBV18	TRBJ2-3	TRBD2	TGTGCCAGCTCACGCTCAGCGGGGCGAACAGATACGCAGTATTTT	CASSRSAGRTDTQYF
-	TRBV7-9	TRBJ2-3	-	TGTGCCAGCAGCTTAGCGGACTACCTGGTTAAACCGGATACGCAGTATTTT	CASSLADYLVKPDTQYF
-	TRBV7-2	TRBJ1-2	-	TGTGCCAGCAGCTTAGCGCCGGGAGTGAATTATGGCTACACCTTC	CASSLAPGVNYGYTF
-	TRBV5-1	TRBJ1-5	-	TGCGCCAGCAGCTTGACCGGGGGGGGCCGGGGACAGCCCCAGCATTTT	CASSLTGGGRGQPQHF
once	TRBV19	TRBJ1-5	TRBD1	TGTGCCAGTACCCCCGAGATAGTGACAGGGAAAAATCAGCCCCAGCATTTT	CASTPEIVTGKNQPQHF
few	TRBV28	TRBJ2-1	-	TGTGCCAGCAGTGAGAACTTCATCGAGGAGCAGTTCTTC	CASSENFIEEQFF
-	TRBV12-3/TRBV12-4	TRBJ1-2	-	TGTGCCAGCAGCACAGCCTATGGCTACACCTTC	CASSTAYGYTF
-	TRBV29-1	TRBJ1-1	-	TGCAGCGCCATTGGGAGAGGACTCAACACTGAAGCTTTCTTT	CSAIGRGLNTEAFF
-	TRBV28	TRBJ2-2	-	TGTGCCAGCAGTTTATCGGCTACCGGCGGGGGGGAGCTGTTTTTT	CASSLSATGGGELFF